Each of the 23 T cell receptor beta chains below was sequenced from the same sample in a study of glioma-infiltrating T cells. Using RNA template, CDR3s of TCR alpha and beta were amplified with iRepertoire arm-PCR. TCRdb called the multiplex PCR reads again in MiXCR, with one record for every CDR3 protein. This table has approximately 400,000 distinct CDR3 sequences, 41% appearing once. The sequencing input was glioma tissue, nonneoplastic brain tissue, or PBMCs (not recorded which). Receptors were obtained from a human donor with low-grade glioma or glioblastoma, undergoing nonglioma brain surgery, or in good health (not recorded which).

This clonotype was detected a few times. V is TRBV5-1 and J is TRBJ2-3; unclear D gene. Germline V lookup: CDR1 SGHRS, CDR2 YFSETQ. CDR3 length: 16 residues. Trimming left V 0 bases short and J 1 base short, with 12 bases between. CDR3 in DNA: TGCGCCAGCAGCTTGGAAGCTTCCCGAGGCACAGATACGCAGTATTTT. Its protein product is CASSLEASRGTDTQYF.

Note on this clonotype: A much larger clone lies a single base off, so this may be a read error. J is TRBJ2-3 and V is TRBV7-2; no clear D gene. Germline lookup yields CDR1 SGHTA and CDR2 FQGNSA. This CDR3 spans 15 amino acids. CDR3 nucleotides: TGTGCCAGCAGCTTAGTTGTAGGGCGCACAGATGCGCAGTATTTT. The encoded protein is CASSLVVGRTDAQYF.

The gene calls are TRBV28 and TRBJ1-3; D possibly corresponds to TRBD1 (5 bases). Per germline, CDR1 MDHEN and CDR2 SYDVKM. The CDR3 spans 17 residues. V lost 8 bases and J 0 bases, leaving 20 bases between the germline ends. The CDR3 reads CASGSREGTRSGNTIYF. Written as DNA, the CDR3 is TGTGCCAGCGGCTCCAGGGAGGGGACGCGCTCTGGAAACACCATATATTTT.

The CDR3 spells CSASDRQSNQPQHF. The DNA for the CDR3 is TGCAGTGCTAGCGACAGACAGTCGAATCAGCCCCAGCATTTT. The V call is TRBV20-1, the J call TRBJ1-5; possible D gene TRBD1, 5 bases. V lost 3 bases and J lost 4, with 13 bases in between. The CDR3 has 14 amino acids. Per germline, CDR1 DFQATT and CDR2 SNEGSKA (reference sequence).

This sequence joins TRBV14 and TRBJ2-3; D ambiguous. CDR1 and CDR2 from the germline V gene are SGHDN and FVKESK. CDR3 length: 12 amino acids. V was shortened by 3 bases and J by 7 bases, with 8 bases between the two germline ends. The CDR3 DNA reads as TGTGCCAGCAGCCACAGCCTTTATACGCAGTATTTT. Its translation: CASSHSLYTQYF. The full variable domain, its missing parts supplied by reference TRBV14 and TRBJ2-3, is EAGVTQFPSHSVIEKGQTVTLRCDPISGHDNLYWYRRVMGKEIKFLLHFVKESKQDESGMPNNRFLAERTGGTYSTLKVQPAELEDSGVYFCASSHSLYTQYFGPGTRLTVL.

This clonotype is a singleton in its sample. V and J are TRBV19 and TRBJ2-7, with 8 nucleotides matching TRBD1. CDR1 and CDR2 from the germline V gene are LNHDA and SQIVND (reference sequence). CDR3 size: 14 residues. The V segment lost 5 bases and the J segment 4 bases; nucleotides outside the gene matches: 7. The CDR3 DNA reads TGTGCCAGTAGTCCCAGGGGGCTCGGTTACGAGCAGTACTTC. Translated: CASSPRGLGYEQYF.

This clonotype was counted a few times. J is TRBJ2-5 and V is TRBV18; D may be TRBD1 (6 bases). Trimming shortened V by 5 bases and J by 2 bases, and 18 bases separated the two germline ends. Germline V gene sequence: CDR1 KGHSH, CDR2 LQKENI. The CDR3 totals 16 residues. The CDR3 DNA reads as TGTGCCAGCTCAAATATCGCAGGGGTTGGGCAAGAGACCCAGTACTTC. Protein product: CASSNIAGVGQETQYF.

About this clonotype: Just one base apart from a much larger clone, this may be a read error. This is likely a read error, given that the CDR3 carries no conserved phenylalanine or tryptophan at its end. The rearrangement links TRBV20-1 to TRBJ1-2; 10 bases agree with TRBD1. The CDR3 sequence is 15 residues long. CDR1 DFQATT and CDR2 SNEGSKA come from the germline V gene (reference sequence). The V gene end was trimmed by 3 bases and the J gene end by 8 bases; junction bases not matched to a gene: 12. CDR3 sequence: CSARQMDRGSGGYTL. In DNA form, the CDR3 reads TGCAGTGCTAGGCAAATGGACAGGGGGAGCGGGGGCTACACCCTC.

Turning to this clonotype: As the CDR3 is not closed by the conserved phenylalanine or tryptophan, this likely results from a read error. The chain uses TRBV6-5 and TRBJ1-5; 10 bases line up with TRBD1. The V and J ends lost 4 bases and 5 bases, in that order; junction bases with no gene match: 20. Germline V gene data show CDR1 as MNHEY and CDR2 as SVGAGI. The CDR3 has 20 amino acids. CDR3 nucleotides: TGTGCCAGCAGTTTAACATTTCGGGACAGGGGCCCGGCGGCTTATCAGCCCCAGCATCTT. This encodes CASSLTFRDRGPAAYQPQHL.

In its sample, this clonotype was seen a few times. The junction departs from germline at one end; a sequencing error may be responsible. V and J are TRBV4-2 and TRBJ1-5; D uncertain. The CDR3 covers 16 residues. CDR1 is LGHNA and CDR2 is YNFKEQ in the germline V gene. The chain's CDR3 is CASSQATNSGNRPQHF. DNA of the CDR3: TGTGCCAGCAGCCAAGCTACAAATAGTGGCAATCGGCCCCAGCATTTT.

As to this clonotype: A clone one base away is much larger, so this may be a read error. The chain employs TRBV6-5 and TRBJ2-4; D is ambiguous. Per germline, CDR1 MNHEY and CDR2 SVGAGI. This CDR3 has 18 residues. The CDR3, as DNA: TGTGCCAGCAGTTACTCGATATCTGGACCTAAAGCCGAAAACATTCAGTACTTC. Amino acids: CASSYSISGPKAENIQYF.

With respect to this clonotype: A much larger clone differs from this one at a single base, so this may be a read error. The chain recombines TRBV27 with TRBJ2-1, with TRBD2 as a possible D gene (5 bases). Germline CDR1 MNHEY, CDR2 SMNVEV (reference sequence). This CDR3 contains 15 residues. Trimming shortened V by 2 bases and J by 10 bases, and 18 bases separated the two germline ends. This CDR3 is CASSLTSNGYYEQFF. For the CDR3, the DNA is TGTGCCAGCAGTTTAACTAGTAATGGCTACTACGAGCAGTTCTTC.

This chain links TRBV11-1 with TRBJ2-1; no firm D call. This CDR3 has 15 amino acids. V was trimmed by 5 bases and J by 3 bases, leaving 14 bases between them. Per germline, CDR1 SGHAT and CDR2 FQDESV (reference sequence). This chain's CDR3 is CASSPRGSRYNEQFF. DNA for the CDR3: TGTGCCAGCAGCCCTCGAGGTAGCCGCTACAATGAGCAGTTCTTC. The variable domain in full, completed from reference TRBV11-1 and TRBJ2-1, reads EAEVAQSPRYKITEKSQAVAFWCDPISGHATLYWYRQILGQGPELLVQFQDESVVDDSQLPKDRFSAERLKGVDSTLKIQPAELGDSAMYLCASSPRGSRYNEQFFGPGTRLTVL.

As for this clonotype: A much bigger clone sits one base away, suggesting this may be a read error. V usage is TRBV20-1 and J usage is TRBJ2-7; TRBD1 might be the D (5 bases). V was cut by 6 bases and J by 2 bases, with 14 bases left in between. The CDR3 extends over 13 amino acids. CDR1 DFQATT and CDR2 SNEGSKA come from the germline V gene (reference sequence). Here the CDR3 reads CSAGARWTYEQYF. CDR3 nucleotides: TGCAGTGCAGGGGCGAGATGGACCTACGAGCAGTACTTC.

This chain joins TRBV7-2 and TRBJ2-7, with TRBD1 matching over 7 bases. This CDR3 has 14 amino acids. J lost 2 bases, V lost 5 bases, and 6 bases had no gene match. Germline V gene data show CDR1 as SGHTA and CDR2 as FQGNSA. The CDR3 protein is CASSLRQGPYEQYF. The CDR3 coding sequence is TGTGCCAGCAGCCTTCGACAGGGCCCCTACGAGCAGTACTTC.

This clonotype occurred a few times. This rearrangement joins TRBV19 to TRBJ1-5; possible D gene TRBD1, 5 bases. CDR3 size: 11 residues. CDR1 LNHDA and CDR2 SQIVND come from the germline V gene (reference sequence). Trimming removed 4 bases from V and 12 bases from J, with 10 bases in between. The chain's CDR3 is CASSNMGDQHF. Written as DNA, the CDR3 is TGTGCCAGTAGTAATATGGGGGACCAGCATTTT.

This clonotype occurred many times. J is TRBJ2-3 and V is TRBV27, with 7 bases that match TRBD2. Unmatched junction bases numbered 4, after V lost 6 bases and J lost 7 bases. CDR1 is MNHEY and CDR2 is SMNVEV in the germline V gene (reference sequence). CDR3 length: 12 residues. CDR3: CASRGSGYTQYF. CDR3 coding DNA: TGTGCCAGCAGGGGTAGCGGGTATACGCAGTATTTT.

On this clonotype itself: A much more abundant neighbour one base away suggests this may be a read error. The V gene is TRBV6-2 or TRBV6-3, the J gene TRBJ2-1; 8 nucleotides agree with TRBD2. The DNA end lines up better with TRBJ2-7; the J call may be wrong. Germline loops: CDR1 MNHEY, CDR2 SVGEGT. This CDR3 is 17 amino acids long. The CDR3 here is CASSYSVGRAWGNEQYF. The CDR3 coding sequence is TGTGCCAGCAGTTACTCTGTCGGGAGGGCCTGGGGCAATGAGCAGTACTTC.

This rearrangement joins TRBV9 to TRBJ2-1, with D hard to call. V shed 4 bases and J shed 0 bases, with 14 bases lying between them. The CDR3 runs to 16 residues. Germline V gene lookup returns CDR1 SGDLS and CDR2 YYNGEE. The DNA for the CDR3 is TGTGCCAGCAGCTCAGGAGAACCTAGCTCCTACAATGAGCAGTTCTTC. This encodes CASSSGEPSSYNEQFF.

A note on this clonotype: This may stem from a read error, because a much larger clone lies one nucleotide away. The CDR3 DNA sequence: TGTGCCAGCAGTTTTCCTTATAGCAATCAGCCCCAGCATTTT. Its protein product is CASSFPYSNQPQHF. The chain is built from TRBV28 and TRBJ1-5; D gene ambiguous. The CDR3 extends over 14 amino acids. The germline V and J ends were trimmed by 3 bases and 0 bases, with 6 bases remaining between them. Looked up from germline, CDR1 is MDHEN and CDR2 is SYDVKM. The full variable domain, in which reference TRBV28 and TRBJ1-5 provide the parts outside the CDR3, is DVKVTQSSRYLVKRTGEKVFLECVQDMDHENMFWYRQDPGLGLRLIYFSYDVKMKEKGDIPEGYSVSREKKERFSLILESASTNQTSMYLCASSFPYSNQPQHFGDGTRLSIL.

V usage is TRBV20-1 and J usage is TRBJ2-5, with D possibly TRBD1 on 6 matching bases. The CDR3 is made up of 13 amino acids. Germline CDR1 reads DFQATT; CDR2 reads SNEGSKA (reference sequence). The germline V and J ends were trimmed by 4 bases and 2 bases, with 11 bases remaining between them. CDR3: CSAKFRGQETQYF. Here the CDR3 DNA reads TGCAGTGCTAAATTCAGGGGACAAGAGACCCAGTACTTC.

Only a few counts were recorded for this clonotype. The chain combines TRBV11-1 with TRBJ2-1; TRBD1 matches 7 bases. Trimming removed 5 bases from V and 8 bases from J; junction bases left unmatched: 3. In germline, CDR1 is SGHAT, CDR2 FQDESV (reference sequence). The CDR3 extends over 12 amino acids. This CDR3 is CASSGQEDEQFF. The CDR3 coding sequence is TGTGCCAGCAGCGGACAGGAGGATGAGCAGTTCTTC.

This clonotype was recorded a few times. V and J are TRBV5-4 and TRBJ2-7; D may be TRBD1 (6 bases). The germline V gene encodes CDR1 SGHNT and CDR2 YYREEE (reference sequence). V was pared by 0 bases and J by 6 bases, with 16 bases between. The CDR3 loop spans 15 amino acids. The CDR3: CASSLAGHPTGEQYF. CDR3 in DNA: TGTGCCAGCAGCTTGGCGGGACACCCCACGGGCGAGCAGTACTTC.